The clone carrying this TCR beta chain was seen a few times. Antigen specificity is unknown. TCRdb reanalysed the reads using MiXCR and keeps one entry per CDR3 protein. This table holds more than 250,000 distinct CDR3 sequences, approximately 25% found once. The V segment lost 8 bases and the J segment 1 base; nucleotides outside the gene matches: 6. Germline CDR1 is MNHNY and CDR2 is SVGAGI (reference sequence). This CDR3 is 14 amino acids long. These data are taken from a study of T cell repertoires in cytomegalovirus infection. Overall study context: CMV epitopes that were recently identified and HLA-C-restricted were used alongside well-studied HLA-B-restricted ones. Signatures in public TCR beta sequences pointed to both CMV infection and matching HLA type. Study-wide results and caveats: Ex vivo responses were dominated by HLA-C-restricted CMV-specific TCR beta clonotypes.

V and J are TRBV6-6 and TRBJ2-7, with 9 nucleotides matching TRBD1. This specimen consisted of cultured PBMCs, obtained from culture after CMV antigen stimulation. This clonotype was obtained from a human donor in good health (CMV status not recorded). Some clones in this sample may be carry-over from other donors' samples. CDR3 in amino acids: CASSGQGTSYEQYV. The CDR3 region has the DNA TGTGCCAGCTCGGGACAGGGTACTTCCTACGAGCAGTACGTC.